Listed below are T cell receptor beta chains from one sample, sequenced in a study of technical replicates of blood from a few donors. The assay was immunoSEQ multiplex PCR, and TCRdb's table has in-frame clones only and misses some. The sample carries roughly 100,000 clones, around 96% recorded once. The sample comprised T cells isolated from PBMCs. These TCRs come from a human donor in good health. The CDR3 runs from the conserved cysteine through the conserved F or W. Each record gives: clone size, V gene, D gene, J gene, CDR3 DNA, CDR3 protein. D genes are given only for firm matches. Size values are once, few and many counts, or a class for expanded clones, and some rows have none.

NA,TRBV11-2,NA,TRBJ1-2,TGTGCCAGCAGCTTAGGACAGGAGGGCTACACCTTC,CASSLGQEGYTF
NA,TRBV9,NA,TRBJ2-7,TGTGCCAGCAGCGTAAGTCTATCGAGCTCCTACGAGCAGTACTTC,CASSVSLSSSYEQYF
NA,TRBV27,TRBD1,TRBJ1-3,TGTGCCAGCAGTTTGACTCAGGGGGCGGCAGGAAACACCATATATTTT,CASSLTQGAAGNTIYF
NA,TRBV5-1,NA,TRBJ2-5,TGCGCCAGCAGCTTGGTAGGAGGGGCCCCCCGGGAGACCCAGTACTTC,CASSLVGGAPRETQYF
once,TRBV6-4,NA,TRBJ2-1,TGTGCCAGCAGGAACTATTACAATGAGCAGTTCTTC,CASRNYYNEQFF
NA,TRBV11-2,NA,TRBJ2-7,TGTGCCAGCAGCCGGGTGGGTATCGGGGAGCAGTACTTC,CASSRVGIGEQYF
NA,TRBV5-1,TRBD2,TRBJ2-1,TGCGCCAGCAGCCCCGGGACTAGAGCGGGCCCCTACAATGAGCAGTTCTTC,CASSPGTRAGPYNEQFF
NA,TRBV9,TRBD1,TRBJ1-1,TGTGCCAGCGAAAATCCTCGACAGGGAAGCACTGAAGCTTTCTTT,CASENPRQGSTEAFF
NA,TRBV28,NA,TRBJ1-5,TGTGCCAGCAGTTTTCCTCGGGGGGCTCAGCCCCAGCATTTT,CASSFPRGAQPQHF
NA,TRBV19,TRBD1,TRBJ2-1,TGTGCCAGTAGCACAGGACAGGGACCCTACAATGAGCAGTTCTTC,CASSTGQGPYNEQFF
NA,TRBV19,TRBD1,TRBJ1-5,TGTGCCAGTAGAGGACAGGGTCGCAATCAGCCCCAGCATTTT,CASRGQGRNQPQHF
NA,TRBV28,TRBD2,TRBJ2-1,TGTGCCAGCAGACGGACTAGCGGGAGGTCTTACAATGAGCAGTTCTTC,CASRRTSGRSYNEQFF
NA,TRBV30,NA,TRBJ1-1,TGTGCCTGGAGGCGACAGAACACTGAAGCTTTCTTT,CAWRRQNTEAFF
once,TRBV19,NA,TRBJ1-5,TGTGCCAGTAGTATAGGAGGCCACCCCAATCAGCCCCAGCATTTT,CASSIGGHPNQPQHF
NA,TRBV6-1,TRBD1,TRBJ1-5,TGTGCCAGCGGGACAGGGCTTCAGCCCCAGCATTTT,CASGTGLQPQHF
NA,TRBV12-5,TRBD1,TRBJ1-5,TGTGCCAGCCGTGGGGGGACAGGGGGCCATCAGCCCCAGCATTTT,CASRGGTGGHQPQHF
NA,TRBV5-8,NA,TRBJ2-5,TGTGCCAGCAGCTTGGCCCAGGGGTTACAAGAGACCCAGTACTTC,CASSLAQGLQETQYF
once,TRBV28,NA,TRBJ1-5,TGTGCCAGCAGTCAACATCTTAGCAATCAGCCCCAGCATTTT,CASSQHLSNQPQHF
NA,TRBV5-1,TRBD1,TRBJ1-4,TGCGCCAGCAGCCGGGACAGGCCTCAAGAAAAACTGTTTTTT,CASSRDRPQEKLFF
NA,TRBV19,NA,TRBJ2-1,TGTGCCAGTAGTATCCAGGGGGGCTCCTACAATGAGCAGTTCTTC,CASSIQGGSYNEQFF
NA,TRBV2,NA,TRBJ1-2,TGTGCCAGCAGTGTAGAATATAGGGAGGACTATGGCTACACCTTC,CASSVEYREDYGYTF
NA,TRBV11-3,TRBD1,TRBJ1-1,TGTGCCAGCAGCCTAGTCCGGGACAGGGAACCTATTTTT,CASSLVRDREPIF
NA,TRBV6-5,NA,TRBJ1-5,TGTGCCAGCAGTTACGGTAGGGAGGGTCAGCCCCAGCATTTT,CASSYGREGQPQHF
NA,TRBV21-1,NA,TRBJ2-5,TGTGCCAGCAGTATTGATATTAGCGGTGCTAGAGAGACCCAGTACTTC,CASSIDISGARETQYF
NA,TRBV5-4,NA,TRBJ1-6,TGTGCCAGCAGGGATTCGTGGCAGGCAAATTCACCCCTCCACTTT,CASRDSWQANSPLHF
NA,TRBV4-3,NA,TRBJ2-3,TGCGCCAGCAGCCAAGATCATTTATTCGATAGCGGCGGCACAGATACGCAGTATTTT,CASSQDHLFDSGGTDTQYF
NA,TRBV29-1,NA,TRBJ2-3,TGCAGCGTTGACGCCAGCGGATACACAGATACGCAGTATTTT,CSVDASGYTDTQYF
NA,TRBV5-8,TRBD2,TRBJ2-7,TGTGCCAGCAGCGAAACTAGCGGGAGTTTCCCCTCCTACGAGCAGTACTTC,CASSETSGSFPSYEQYF
NA,TRBV5-6,NA,TRBJ2-7,TGTGCCAGCAGCTTGGAGGGGCGTAACGAGCAGTACTTC,CASSLEGRNEQYF
NA,TRBV7-8,NA,TRBJ1-1,TGTGCCAGCAGCGTTGGGAGGAACACTGAAGCTTTCTTT,CASSVGRNTEAFF
NA,TRBV10-3,NA,TRBJ2-1,TGTGCCACCAAGGCCAGCGGGTGGGATGATTGGCAGTTCTTC,CATKASGWDDWQFF
NA,TRBV6-5,TRBD1,TRBJ1-5,TGTGCCAGCAGCACAGGGGGCCAGCCCCAGCATTTT,CASSTGGQPQHF
NA,TRBV2,TRBD1,TRBJ1-5,TGTGCCAGCACTCCAGGGGGCCGACAGCCCCAGCATTTT,CASTPGGRQPQHF
NA,TRBV7-8,TRBD1,TRBJ1-5,TGTGCCAGCAGCTCCTCAGGGGACAGGGGTAGTCAGCCCCAGCATTTT,CASSSSGDRGSQPQHF
NA,TRBV5-1,TRBD1,TRBJ2-3,TGCGCCAGCAGCGGGGACAGTCTTACAGATACGCAGTATTTT,CASSGDSLTDTQYF